These T cell receptor beta chains were read from a single sample in a study of T cell repertoires in cytomegalovirus infection. Each CDR3 protein is one row after TCRdb ran MiXCR on the reads. The sample shows roughly 200,000 distinct CDR3 sequences, roughly a sixth of them seen only once. The source material was CD8+ T cells from PBMCs. The receptor set was obtained from a human donor in good health (CMV status not recorded). Some clones in this sample may be carry-over from other donors' samples. The CDR3 runs from the conserved cysteine through the conserved F or W. D genes are given only for firm matches. Only part of the rows carry a size: once, few, many, or a class if the clone is expanded.

cdr3_aa cdr3_nt clone_size d_call j_call v_call
CASSRRQGYSNQPQHF TGTGCCAGCAGCCGACGACAGGGCTATAGCAATCAGCCCCAGCATTTT few TRBD1 TRBJ1-5 TRBV7-8
CAWSGRPEGQPQHF TGTGCCTGGAGTGGACGGCCCGAGGGTCAGCCCCAGCATTTT . . TRBJ1-5 TRBV30
CSVASRGNTEAFF TGCAGCGTTGCCAGCAGGGGGAACACTGAAGCTTTCTTT . . TRBJ1-1 TRBV29-1
CSVQGGAYEQYF TGCAGCGTGCAGGGGGGAGCCTACGAGCAGTACTTC . . TRBJ2-7 TRBV29-1
CASSSRKGEQQETQYF TGTGCCAGCAGCTCCCGGAAAGGGGAACAACAAGAGACCCAGTACTTC . . TRBJ2-5 TRBV7-2
CASSQDEVLGGIYGYTF TGCGCCAGCAGCCAAGATGAAGTCCTTGGAGGGATCTATGGCTACACCTTC . . TRBJ1-2 TRBV4-3
CASTSGEVGGYTF TGTGCCAGCACTTCGGGGGAGGTTGGTGGCTACACCTTC . . TRBJ1-2 TRBV2
CASSAPGHPTYEQYF TGTGCCAGCAGTGCTCCGGGACACCCTACCTACGAGCAGTACTTC . . TRBJ2-7 TRBV27
CASSLDPTWVANTGELFF TGTGCCAGCAGCTTAGACCCCACCTGGGTAGCTAACACCGGGGAGCTGTTTTTT . . TRBJ2-2 TRBV7-2
CASSSLRGLAEETQYF TGTGCCAGCAGCTCCCTCAGGGGGCTAGCGGAAGAGACCCAGTACTTC . . TRBJ2-5 TRBV7-9
CASSYPRTRLNYGYTF TGTGCCAGCAGTTACCCCAGGACAAGACTGAACTATGGCTACACCTTC . . TRBJ1-2 TRBV6-2/TRBV6-3
CASGGRGHQPQHF TGTGCCAGCGGTGGAAGGGGCCATCAGCCCCAGCATTTT . . TRBJ1-5 TRBV28
CSARNRAEYNSPLHF TGCAGTGCTAGGAATCGGGCAGAATATAATTCACCCCTCCACTTT few . TRBJ1-6 TRBV20-1
CASSLRKLDTEAFF TGTGCCAGCAGCTTACGGAAGCTCGACACTGAAGCTTTCTTT few . TRBJ1-1 TRBV7-2
CASSTGPRGPSTNEKLFF TGTGCCAGCAGTACCGGGCCCAGGGGCCCGTCAACTAATGAAAAACTGTTTTTT few . TRBJ1-4 TRBV27
CASRNGASTEAFF TGTGCCAGCCGGAACGGGGCGAGCACTGAAGCTTTCTTT few . TRBJ1-1 TRBV6-5
CATSSDRAGEQYF TGTGCCACCAGCAGCGACAGGGCTGGCGAGCAGTACTTC few TRBD1 TRBJ2-7 TRBV15
CASSQEEGSGANVLTF TGTGCCAGCAGCCAAGAGGAGGGCTCTGGGGCCAACGTCCTGACTTTC few . TRBJ2-6 TRBV4-2
CASSYIGGEQFF TGTGCCAGCAGTTACATTGGGGGGGAGCAGTTCTTC . . TRBJ2-1 TRBV6-6
CASSLEGDHEQYF TGTGCCAGCAGCTTGGAGGGGGACCACGAGCAGTACTTC . . TRBJ2-7 TRBV5-5
CASSPRQPEAFF TGTGCCAGCAGCCCCCGGCAGCCTGAAGCTTTCTTT . . TRBJ1-1 TRBV14
CASSPGTSSYEQYF TGTGCCAGCAGCCCTGGGACAAGCTCCTACGAGCAGTACTTC few . TRBJ2-7 TRBV7-7
CASSSGGVYNEQFF TGTGCCAGCAGCTCAGGGGGCGTATACAATGAGCAGTTCTTC few TRBD1 TRBJ2-1 TRBV5-6
CASSDRTAPNQPQHF TGTGCCAGCAGCGACCGGACAGCCCCTAATCAGCCCCAGCATTTT . . TRBJ1-5 TRBV5-5
CASSLLDAFF TGTGCCAGCAGCTTATTGGATGCTTTCTTT . . TRBJ1-1 TRBV7-6
CASIGGPNNEQFF TGTGCCAGCATCGGGGGACCGAACAATGAGCAGTTCTTC . . TRBJ2-1 TRBV7-8
CASSLYPGGPHEQFF TGTGCCAGCAGTTTATACCCGGGGGGCCCCCATGAGCAGTTCTTC few . TRBJ2-1 TRBV12-3/TRBV12-4